This TCR beta chain was sequenced during a study of early T cells in non-severe SARS-CoV-2 infection. General study findings and limits: Matching results from VDJdb favored anti-spike CD8 responses, leaving private and CD4 specificities undetected.

At least ten counts were recorded for this clonotype. The antigen remains unidentified. TCRdb redid the calling of the 5' RACE reads with MiXCR, one entry per CDR3 protein. The sample yields over 85,000 distinct CDR3 sequences, around 13% seen once. Looked up from germline, CDR1 is MNHEY and CDR2 is SVGAGI. The CDR3 sequence is 11 residues long. Trimming took 7 bases from V and 2 from J, leaving 6 bases between them. The receptor comes from an adult who was a healthcare worker with PCR-confirmed SARS-CoV-2 infection or an uninfected control (not recorded which). The chain couples TRBV6-5 to TRBJ2-7; D remains ambiguous. The sequenced material came from whole blood. This CDR3 is CASTQAYEQYF. CDR3 sequence (DNA): TGTGCCAGCACCCAGGCCTACGAGCAGTACTTC.